These 24 T cell receptor beta chains originate from one sample sequenced in a study of T cell clonality in common variable immunodeficiency. No antigen has been assigned to these receptors. Method: immunoSEQ multiplex PCR; TCRdb's copy keeps in-frame clones and lacks some. The record shows 10,000 to 13,000 clones for this sample, with no singletons present. Study-level points and caveats: Fewer deletions and N-nucleotide insertions were reportedly seen in common variable immunodeficiency TCR beta sequences.

Sequencing input: peripheral blood mononuclear cells. Every receptor here comes from a human donor with common variable immunodeficiency.

A note on this clone: The read falls 3 residues short of the CDR3 end, and the missing part is taken from the germline J gene. V usage is TRBV7-9 and J usage is TRBJ2-7, with a possible D match to TRBD1 (6 bases). Looked up from germline, CDR1 is SEHNR and CDR2 is FQNEAQ (reference sequence). The CDR3 extends over 13 amino acids. V was pared by 5 bases and J by 3 bases, with 11 bases between. Partial CDR3 DNA: TGTGCCAGCAGCCCCGGACAGTACTACGAG. Translated: CASSPGQYYE. The CDR3 as a whole reads CASSPGQYYEQYF.

In this sample, this clone turned up a few times. The read ends 3 residues early relative to the CDR3; the germline J gene fills the gap. The chain couples TRBV30 to TRBJ2-7, with D perhaps matching TRBD2 (6 bases). The V end lost 1 base, the J end lost 0 bases, and 13 bases lay between the germline ends. Germline assignment: CDR1 GTSNPN and CDR2 SVGIG (reference sequence). This CDR3 contains 15 residues. The CDR3 region is CAWSGSRGSSYEQYF. The DNA read from the CDR3 is TGTGCCTGGAGTGGGAGCCGGGGGTCCTCCTACGAG.

As concerns this clone: The CDR3 extends 3 residues past the end of the read, so its final part is completed from the germline J gene. This rearrangement joins TRBV18 to TRBJ1-3; 8 bases agree with TRBD1. With 2 bases clipped from V and 3 bases from J, the junction kept 0 bases outside the gene matches. CDR3 size: 14 residues. Germline loops: CDR1 KGHSH, CDR2 LQKENI. The DNA read from the CDR3 is TGTGCCAGCTCACCAGGACAGGGTGGAAACACC. Translated, it gives CASSPGQGGNT. The entire CDR3 sequence reads CASSPGQGGNTIYF.

This clone was seen a handful of times. The read ends 3 residues before the CDR3 terminus; that terminus is restored from the germline J gene. V and J are TRBV5-1 and TRBJ2-3; D gene ambiguous. Germline V CDR1 and CDR2: SGHRS, YFSETQ. The CDR3 is 11 amino acids. Between the trimmed V and J ends, which lost 2 bases and 5 bases, there was a span of 3 bases. The CDR3 bases that were read are TGCGCCAGCAGCTTTAAAGATACG. Translation: CASSFKDT. The whole CDR3 protein reads CASSFKDTQYF.

A few counts support this clone. The CDR3 is cut off 3 residues early in the read; its end comes from the germline J gene. This chain connects TRBV30 to TRBJ2-5; 9 bases line up with TRBD1. The V gene's germline CDR1 is GTSNPN and CDR2 SVGIG (reference sequence). The CDR3 consists of 14 residues. Trimming at V came to 3 bases and at J to 4 bases, leaving 6 bases not matched to a gene. CDR3 DNA, as far as it was read: TGTGCCTGGAGCCGACCGGGACAGGGAGAGACC. Translated, it gives CAWSRPGQGET. The whole CDR3 reads CAWSRPGQGETQYF.

As regards this clone: The sequence runs out 3 residues before the end of the CDR3; the remainder is reconstructed from the germline J gene. The rearrangement uses TRBV10-3 and TRBJ2-7; a weak D match, TRBD1 (7 bases). Between the trimmed V and J ends, which lost 6 bases and 3 bases, there was a span of 9 bases. The CDR3 covers 12 residues. Germline CDR1 and CDR2: ENHRY and SYGVKD. This CDR3 is CAISRGDYEQYF. CDR3 DNA (partial): TGTGCCATCAGCAGGGGGGACTACGAG.

This clone was counted between two and nine times. The read ends 3 residues early relative to the CDR3; the germline J gene fills the gap. The V and J genes are TRBV20-1 and TRBJ2-1; 10 bases line up with TRBD2. Germline CDR1 and CDR2: DFQATT and SNEGSKA (reference sequence). This CDR3 spans 15 amino acids. V was clipped by 6 bases and J by 0 bases; unmatched bases: 5. CDR3: CSARTSGSSYNEQFF. The CDR3 bases that were read are TGCAGTGCGCGGACTAGCGGCAGCTCCTACAATGAG.

This clone turned up a few times. The sequenced fragment ends 3 residues before the CDR3 boundary, so the rest is inferred from the germline J gene. The J gene is TRBJ1-1, the V gene TRBV19, with D possibly TRBD1 on 5 matching bases. The CDR3 runs to 14 residues. Germline V lookup: CDR1 LNHDA, CDR2 SQIVND (reference sequence). V lost 6 bases, J lost 2 bases, and 13 bases lay in between. Incomplete CDR3 DNA: TGTGCCAGTAGGCCGACAGTATCCAACACTGAA. Amino acid sequence: CASRPTVSNTE. The CDR3 as a whole reads CASRPTVSNTEAFF.

This clone was seen only a few times. Read data end 3 residues before the CDR3 end; the end is taken from the germline J gene. This sequence joins TRBV7-2 and TRBJ2-5, with 11 bases matching TRBD2. J was trimmed by 3 bases and V by 2 bases; bases with no gene match: 2. CDR3 size: 15 residues. Germline loops: CDR1 SGHTA, CDR2 FQGNSA. CDR3 amino acids: CASSLMTSGKETQYF. The CDR3 bases that were read are TGTGCCAGCAGCTTAATGACTAGCGGGAAAGAGACC.

This clone was seen only a few times. The junction differs from germline at one of its ends, possibly a read error. The read gets to within 3 residues of the CDR3 end, and the germline J gene fills in the rest. This sequence joins TRBV6-2 or TRBV6-3 and TRBJ2-1; no firm D call. The CDR3 is 13 residues long. The germline V gene encodes CDR1 MNHEY and CDR2 SVGEGT. CDR3 region: CAISAARYNEQFF. Incomplete CDR3 DNA: TGTGCCATCAGTGCGGCCCGGTACAATGAG.

This clone is medium-sized by share. Read coverage stops 3 residues before the CDR3 terminus; the germline J gene supplies the remainder. The rearrangement links TRBV28 to TRBJ1-3; possibly TRBD1 for D (6 bases). The CDR3 contains 20 residues. V was trimmed by 3 bases and J by 3 bases, leaving 27 bases between them. Germline V lookup: CDR1 MDHEN, CDR2 SYDVKM. This CDR3 reads CASSLFVGGLEGEDGNTIYF. Partial CDR3 DNA: TGTGCCAGCAGTTTGTTTGTTGGCGGTTTGGAGGGGGAAGATGGAAACACC.

Details on this clone: Coverage ceases 3 residues before the CDR3 finishes, and the germline J gene fills in the end. The rearrangement links TRBV19 to TRBJ2-1; weak D call: TRBD2 (5 bases). Germline CDR1 is LNHDA and CDR2 is SQIVND (reference sequence). Between the trimmed V and J ends, which lost 3 bases and 2 bases, there was a span of 11 bases. There are 15 residues in the CDR3. The CDR3 bases that were read are TGTGCCAGTAGTATGAGGGCTAGCCCCTACAATGAG. This translates into CASSMRASPYNE. The full CDR3 is CASSMRASPYNEQFF.

This clone has a handful of counts. The observed sequence ends 3 residues before the CDR3 terminus, with the missing tail filled in from the germline J gene. This sequence joins TRBV7-6 and TRBJ2-6; D is undetermined. The germline CDR1 and CDR2 sequences are SGHVS and FNYEAQ. Trimming cost V 8 bases and J 2 bases, with 7 bases left between them. The CDR3 sequence is 13 residues long. The DNA read from the CDR3 is TGTGCCAGCTTAGGGCCTGGGGCCAACGTC. Translating gives CASLGPGANV. The whole CDR3 sequence is CASLGPGANVLTF.

This clone was seen a handful of times. The missing CDR3 end, 3 residues past where the read stops, is filled in from the germline J gene. V and J are TRBV11-2 and TRBJ2-7; D is perhaps TRBD1 (5 bases). Germline CDR1 SGHAT, CDR2 FQNNGV. This CDR3 comprises 15 residues. Between the trimmed V and J ends, which lost 1 base and 3 bases, there was a span of 13 bases. The CDR3 reads CASSLVLRDDYEQYF. Incomplete CDR3 DNA: TGTGCCAGCAGCTTAGTACTCAGGGATGACTACGAG.

With regard to this clone: Coverage ceases 3 residues before the CDR3 finishes, and the germline J gene fills in the end. The rearrangement links TRBV7-6 to TRBJ2-7; weak D call: TRBD1 (6 bases). In germline, CDR1 is SGHVS, CDR2 FNYEAQ. Trimming shortened V by 5 bases and J by 1 base, and 9 bases separated the two germline ends. The CDR3 totals 13 residues. The CDR3 loop is CASSRDKSYEQYF. The DNA read from the CDR3 is TGTGCCAGCAGCCGGGACAAATCCTACGAG.

Remarks on this clone: The CDR3 end lies 3 residues beyond the end of the read and is filled in from the germline J gene. This chain joins TRBV5-1 and TRBJ2-1, with TRBD1 matching 8 bases. Trimming at V came to 4 bases and at J to 2 bases, leaving 2 bases not matched to a gene. This CDR3 has 14 amino acids. The germline V gene has CDR1 SGHRS and CDR2 YFSETQ. The covered CDR3 bases are TGCGCCAGCAGCCCGGACAGGGCCTACAATGAG. Amino acids: CASSPDRAYNE. The full CDR3 protein reads CASSPDRAYNEQFF.

Concerning this clone: The CDR3 is cut off 3 residues early in the read; its end comes from the germline J gene. The rearrangement joins TRBV7-6 to TRBJ1-1, with a possible D match to TRBD1 (5 bases). Germline V lookup: CDR1 SGHVS, CDR2 FNYEAQ. V was trimmed by 0 bases and J by 4 bases, leaving 6 bases between them. This CDR3 contains 13 residues. CDR3 sequence reads: CASSLADTTEAFF. The DNA read from the CDR3 is TGTGCCAGCAGCTTAGCGGACACCACTGAA. Drawing the rest from reference TRBV7-6 and TRBJ1-1, the complete variable domain is GAGVSQSPRYKVTKRGQDVALRCDPISGHVSLYWYRQALGQGPEFLTYFNYEAQQDKSGLPNDRFSAERPEGSISTLTIQRTEQRDSAMYRCASSLADTTEAFFGQGTRLTVV.

As to this clone: With the read ending 3 residues before the CDR3 end, the germline J gene is used to fill in that end. J is TRBJ2-7 and V is TRBV6-2 or TRBV6-3; 10 bases map to TRBD1. The germline V gene has CDR1 MNHEY and CDR2 SVGEGT. V shed 2 bases, J shed 6 bases, and the junction held 1 base outside the gene matches. CDR3 length equals 13 residues. The sequenced CDR3 bases are TGTGCCAGCAGTTACGGGACAGGGGCCGAG. Its translation is CASSYGTGAE. The whole CDR3 reads CASSYGTGAEQYF.

This clone was seen only a few times. The CDR3 end falls 3 residues outside the read, so it is completed with the germline J gene. This sequence joins TRBV23-1 and TRBJ2-7, with 7 bases aligning to TRBD1. TRBV23-1 is given ORF status, its function remaining uncertain. The CDR3 has 15 residues. With V trimmed by 7 bases and J by 4 bases, 13 bases remained unmatched. The sequenced CDR3 bases are TGCGCCAGCACCCCTGCAGGACAGGCCCCTTACGAG. Its translation is CASTPAGQAPYE. The full CDR3 sequence reads CASTPAGQAPYEQYF.

This clone has a handful of counts. The CDR3 extends 3 residues past the end of the read, so its final part is completed from the germline J gene. This sequence joins TRBV5-6 and TRBJ2-1, with 7 bases fitting TRBD1. CDR1 is SGHDT, CDR2 YYEEEE, per germline. V lost 3 bases to trimming and J lost 2 bases; unmatched junction nucleotides: 5. CDR3 length: 15 amino acids. The sequenced part of the CDR3 DNA is TGTGCCAGCAGCTACGACAGGGTTGCCTACAATGAG. Its translation is CASSYDRVAYNE. The whole CDR3 reads CASSYDRVAYNEQFF. Combining the CDR3 with reference TRBV5-6 and TRBJ2-1 gives the whole variable domain DAGVTQSPTHLIKTRGQQVTLRCSPKSGHDTVSWYQQALGQGPQFIFQYYEEEERQRGNFPDRFSGHQFPNYSSELNVNALLLGDSALYLCASSYDRVAYNEQFFGPGTRLTVL.

This clone has a count of ten or more. The CDR3 end lies 3 residues beyond the end of the read and is filled in from the germline J gene. The rearrangement uses TRBV20-1 and TRBJ2-2; 13 bases fit TRBD2. There are 17 residues in the CDR3. The V gene end was trimmed by 5 bases and the J gene end by 4 bases; junction bases not matched to a gene: 10. Per germline, CDR1 DFQATT and CDR2 SNEGSKA (reference sequence). CDR3: CSARLAGGRRGTGELFF. The sequenced CDR3 bases are TGCAGTGCTCGACTAGCGGGAGGCCGGCGGGGCACCGGGGAG.

This clone was recorded a few times. The CDR3 goes on 3 residues after the read ends, and that part is filled in from the germline J gene. The chain uses TRBV18 and TRBJ1-2, with TRBD1 matching over 8 bases. CDR1 KGHSH and CDR2 LQKENI come from the germline V gene. Trimming took 2 bases from V and 4 from J; bases not matched to a gene: 15. The CDR3 is 18 amino acids. CDR3 in amino acids: CASSPIGTGGSNTYGYTF. The part of the CDR3 DNA that was read is TGTGCCAGCTCACCAATCGGCACAGGGGGATCGAACACCTATGGC.

This clone was counted a few times. Read data end 3 residues before the CDR3 end; the end is taken from the germline J gene. The chain employs TRBV7-3 and TRBJ2-7; a possible D gene is TRBD2 (5 bases). The CDR3 is 15 amino acids. V was clipped by 5 bases and J by 0 bases, with 14 bases between them. Germline assignment: CDR1 SGHTA and CDR2 FQGTGA. CDR3 DNA (partial): TGTGCCAGCAGCCTATTGGCGGGCTCCTCCTACGAG. This codes for CASSLLAGSSYE. The whole CDR3 reads CASSLLAGSSYEQYF.

This clone was detected only a few times. The DNA ends 3 residues before the CDR3 does, and the rest of the CDR3 is filled in from the germline J gene. The chain uses TRBV19 and TRBJ2-7; 11 bases are a match to TRBD2. Losses at the gene ends were 5 bases for V and 2 bases for J; bases not matched to a gene: 2. The V gene's germline CDR1 is LNHDA and CDR2 SQIVND (reference sequence). This CDR3 has 14 amino acids. The covered CDR3 bases are TGTGCCAGTAGTGAGACTAGCGGGGCCTACGAG. Translated, it gives CASSETSGAYE. The full CDR3 sequence reads CASSETSGAYEQYF.